The 22 T cell receptor beta chains listed next were all sequenced from one sample in a study of blood T cell repertoires in COVID-19. Here immunoSEQ multiplex PCR was the method, and the copy in TCRdb shows in-frame clones only, minus some. The table has about 330,000 clones, about 90% seen once. Sequenced input: PBMCs or T cells enriched from blood (not recorded which). These TCRs come from a woman aged 25 to 39 who had recovered from COVID-19.

The CDR3 loop is CASTTRPSGGYNEQFF. CDR3 in DNA: TGTGCCAGCACCACCCGCCCCAGCGGGGGCTACAATGAGCAGTTCTTC. The chain combines TRBV5-5 with TRBJ2-1; 8 positions agree with TRBD2. V shed 6 bases, J shed 3 bases, and the junction held 11 bases outside the gene matches. CDR1 and CDR2 (germline): SGHKS, YYEKEE (reference sequence). This CDR3 is 16 amino acids long.

Here the CDR3 reads CASTDGTWDTQYF. The CDR3 bases are TGTGCCAGCACCGATGGCACGTGGGATACGCAGTATTTT. J is TRBJ2-3 and V is TRBV5-4; D unclear. This CDR3 comprises 13 residues. V was trimmed by 6 bases and J by 6 bases, leaving 14 bases between them. Per germline, CDR1 SGHNT and CDR2 YYREEE (reference sequence).

The genes are TRBV19 and TRBJ1-4; D is undetermined. The ends were cut back, 5 bases at V and 0 bases at J, with 10 bases in the middle. The CDR3 runs to 15 residues. CDR1 and CDR2 from the germline V gene are LNHDA and SQIVND (reference sequence). The CDR3 DNA reads as TGTGCCAGTAGTCCCTCGGGTGCAACTAATGAAAAACTGTTTTTT. Translating it yields CASSPSGATNEKLFF.

The rearrangement links TRBV6-5 to TRBJ2-7, with a tentative D call TRBD1 (5 bases). This CDR3 has 15 residues. Germline V gene sequence: CDR1 MNHEY, CDR2 SVGAGI. V dropped 5 bases and J dropped 0 bases, with 14 bases sitting between them. DNA of the CDR3: TGTGCCAGCAGTAGGGGCAGGGATAGCTCCTACGAGCAGTACTTC. It yields the protein CASSRGRDSSYEQYF.

V and J are TRBV27 and TRBJ1-2; 11 bases agree with TRBD1. V shed 5 bases and J 3 bases; nucleotides not matched to a gene: 5. CDR3 length equals 15 residues. The germline V gene has CDR1 MNHEY and CDR2 SMNVEV (reference sequence). The CDR3 here is CASSAGTGGYYGYTF. The CDR3 DNA reads as TGTGCCAGCAGTGCCGGGACAGGGGGATACTATGGCTACACCTTC.

This clone was recorded only once. This chain links TRBV11-2 with TRBJ2-3; perhaps TRBD1 as D (7 bases). Germline V gene data show CDR1 as SGHAT and CDR2 as FQNNGV. The CDR3 consists of 19 residues. V shed 2 bases and J shed 0 bases, with 21 bases lying between them. The CDR3 here is CASSLRFAGQISSTDTQYF. The DNA for the CDR3 is TGTGCCAGCAGCTTACGGTTTGCGGGACAGATATCTAGCACAGATACGCAGTATTTT.

This rearrangement joins TRBV4-3 to TRBJ2-3; 8 bases line up with TRBD2. The CDR3 consists of 16 residues. Germline V gene lookup returns CDR1 LGHNA and CDR2 YSLEER. V dropped 4 bases and J dropped 5; count of bases not matched to a gene: 11. The chain's CDR3 is CASSPFVAGWVDTQYF. Written as DNA, the CDR3 is TGCGCCAGCAGCCCGTTCGTAGCGGGGTGGGTAGATACGCAGTATTTT.

The chain is built from TRBV29-1 and TRBJ1-4; D is unresolved. The CDR3 is made up of 12 amino acids. Trimming left V 7 bases short and J 7 bases short, with 13 bases between. Germline values: CDR1 SQVTM, CDR2 ANQGSEA. CDR3 residues: CSAILRREKLFF. CDR3 DNA sequence: TGCAGCGCTATCCTCCGTCGTGAAAAACTGTTTTTT.

This clone was detected once. The chain employs TRBV2 and TRBJ1-1; 9 bases align to TRBD1. The CDR3 consists of 13 residues. With V trimmed by 8 bases and J by 5 bases, 6 bases remained unmatched. From germline, CDR1 is SNHLY and CDR2 FYNNEI. CDR3 DNA sequence: TGTGCCAGCCAGGGACAGGGCGAGACTGAAGCTTTCTTT. Protein product: CASQGQGETEAFF.

The chain is built from TRBV6-5 and TRBJ2-7; D remains unclear. Germline CDR1 MNHEY, CDR2 SVGAGI. Trimming pared 0 bases from V and 7 bases from J, leaving 10 bases between. The CDR3 runs 13 residues. The CDR3 DNA reads as TGTGCCAGCAGTTACTCGAAGGTCAGGGAGCAGTACTTC. This codes for CASSYSKVREQYF.

The V and J genes are TRBV29-1 and TRBJ1-2; unclear D gene. CDR1 is SQVTM and CDR2 is ANQGSEA in the germline V gene. CDR3 size: 14 residues. Trimming took 0 bases from V and 7 from J, leaving 15 bases between them. Here the CDR3 reads CSVEDPPASGGYTF. In nucleotides, the CDR3 is TGCAGCGTTGAAGATCCCCCAGCCAGCGGTGGCTACACCTTC.

The chain is built from TRBV10-3 and TRBJ2-3; D might be TRBD2 (7 bases). Trimming took 5 bases from V and 5 from J, leaving 17 bases between them. This CDR3 is built from 15 residues. Germline V CDR1 and CDR2: ENHRY, SYGVKD. Here the CDR3 reads CAISRGAGFGDTQYF. The CDR3 DNA reads TGTGCCATCAGTCGGGGGGCCGGGTTCGGAGATACGCAGTATTTT.

In DNA form, the CDR3 reads TGTGCCAGTAGTGAGTCCCTTACCGAACCGACTGAAGCTTTCTTT. Protein sequence: CASSESLTEPTEAFF. The rearrangement links TRBV19 to TRBJ1-1, with D hard to call. Germline CDR1 reads LNHDA; CDR2 reads SQIVND (reference sequence). Trimming cost V 5 bases and J 5 bases, with 18 bases left between them. This CDR3 is built from 15 residues.

This clone was found a few times. The gene calls are TRBV4-2 and TRBJ2-4; a weak D match, TRBD2 (5 bases). V lost 4 bases, J lost 3 bases, and 13 bases lay in between. The length of the CDR3 is 15 residues. Germline V gives CDR1 LGHNA, CDR2 YNFKEQ. CDR3: CASSRALGDKNIQYF. DNA for the CDR3: TGTGCCAGCAGCCGGGCCCTCGGGGACAAAAACATTCAGTACTTC.

J is TRBJ1-1 and V is TRBV10-3; D ambiguous. V lost 2 bases and J lost 5, with 12 bases in between. CDR1 and CDR2 (germline): ENHRY, SYGVKD. CDR3 length equals 14 residues. The CDR3 DNA sequence: TGTGCCATCAGTGAGGACCTGGGCCGGACTGAAGCTTTCTTT. This translates into CAISEDLGRTEAFF.

The chain is built from TRBV7-9 and TRBJ2-6; TRBD2 agrees at 11 bases. V dropped 5 bases and J dropped 0; count of bases not matched to a gene: 9. The germline V gene has CDR1 SEHNR and CDR2 FQNEAQ (reference sequence). The length of the CDR3 is 19 residues. CDR3 nucleotides: TGTGCCAGCAGCGACGCACTAGCGGGGGTCCTCTCTGGGGCCAACGTCCTGACTTTC. Its translation is CASSDALAGVLSGANVLTF.

The chain has TRBV5-6 and TRBJ1-2; no clear D. V dropped 7 bases and J dropped 4 bases, with 14 bases sitting between them. The CDR3 loop spans 13 amino acids. Germline values: CDR1 SGHDT, CDR2 YYEEEE. The CDR3 sequence: CASSSPGIYGYTF. CDR3 nucleotides: TGTGCCAGCTCCTCGCCGGGGATCTATGGCTACACCTTC.

This chain connects TRBV5-4 to TRBJ2-6; D might be TRBD2 (5 bases). This CDR3 has 15 residues. CDR1 and CDR2 (germline): SGHNT, YYREEE (reference sequence). Trimming stripped 4 bases from V and 1 base from J, with 9 bases between. CDR3 sequence (DNA): TGTGCCAGCAGCCTCCGGACTTCTGGGGCCAACGTCCTGACTTTC. Encoded protein: CASSLRTSGANVLTF.

The rearrangement joins TRBV19 to TRBJ1-4, with D possibly matching TRBD1 (5 bases). The germline gives CDR1 LNHDA, CDR2 SQIVND (reference sequence). Deletions cut 5 bases from V and 5 bases from J, with 12 bases between. This CDR3 is built from 14 residues. The CDR3 DNA reads as TGTGCCAGTAGTCGACAGCCTCGGAATGAAAAACTGTTTTTT. It is translated as CASSRQPRNEKLFF.

The rearrangement links TRBV20-1 to TRBJ1-6; no clear D gene. This CDR3 has 11 residues. Per germline, CDR1 DFQATT and CDR2 SNEGSKA (reference sequence). Written as DNA, the CDR3 is TGCAGCTCACCCGAGAATTCACCCCTCCACTTT. Translating it yields CSSPENSPLHF.

This chain's CDR3 is CTSSHGARQGIEQFF. Written as DNA, the CDR3 is TGCACCAGCAGCCACGGGGCGAGACAGGGGATTGAGCAGTTCTTC. The V gene is TRBV1, the J gene TRBJ2-1; the table's TRBD1 call for D was not verified on the DNA. TRBV1 is a pseudogene locus. The CDR3 runs 15 residues.

The J gene is TRBJ1-2, the V gene TRBV21-1. TRBV21-1 is given as a pseudogene. The CDR3 runs to 15 residues. CDR3 in amino acids: CASSKAEGFGYGYTF. DNA for the CDR3: TGTGCCAGCAGCAAAGCGGAGGGCTTTGGCTATGGCTACACCTTC.